These T cell receptor beta chains were read from a single sample in a study of shared clonotypes between healthy human individuals. The repertoire was sequenced with immunoSEQ multiplex PCR; TCRdb's copy has only in-frame clones and lacks some. Of hundreds of thousands of clones listed, around 72% were seen once; the top ten hold 1.8%. Material for sequencing was memory CD4+ T cells sorted from blood. The receptors come from a woman between 25 and 40 years old in good health. Both conserved end residues are trimmed from each CDR3. The D gene is left open where the match is weak.

v_gene | d_gene | CDR3aa
TRBV7-9 | TRBD2 | ASSSPGLAGGEQY
TRBV4-1 | - | ASSQDVPPYEQY
TRBV9 | TRBD2 | ASSVAASGRGSYEQY
TRBV5-1 | - | ASSLARDNNEQY
TRBV28 | TRBD2 | ASSGQGSGVRTQY
TRBV28 | TRBD1 | ASSPPGQGVLGSYNEQF
TRBV25-1 | - | ASSDGNGYT
TRBV19 | - | ASSRGPNYGYT
TRBV19 | TRBD2 | ASSKRAGLGEQY
TRBV5-1 | TRBD2 | ASSFGGSANEQY
TRBV7-8 | - | ASSLAEGPHFSGANVLT
TRBV25-1 | TRBD2 | ASRGLAGDTQY
TRBV6-6 | - | ASSESDYGYT
TRBV5-1 | - | ASSAQPGTNEKLF
TRBV29-1 | - | SAYSGDYGYT
TRBV29-1 | TRBD1 | SVVIGTEETQY
TRBV13 | TRBD2 | ASSPKSGRGQETQY
TRBV23-1 | - | ASSPRNTEAF
TRBV5-6 | TRBD2 | ASSVRTSGIVYEQY
TRBV4-2 | - | AAGGTLTGELF
TRBV11-2 | - | ASSLARDTQY
TRBV5-1 | TRBD1 | ASRMGDRDTGELF
TRBV27 | - | ASSLAGPPNTDTQY
TRBV4-2 | - | ASSQDPVGDYYGYT
TRBV7-8 | TRBD1 | ASSTRSRGRGINQPQH
TRBV12-1 | - | ASHQGGTGELF
TRBV6-6 | - | ASMGFQETQY
TRBV13 | TRBD2 | ASSPGTSGIGELF
TRBV28 | TRBD1 | ASSWGEGAGQPQH
TRBV7-6 | - | ASSLVADTQY
TRBV5-8 | TRBD1 | ASSFPTGGVHYGYT
TRBV28 | TRBD2 | ASTAGAGTGELF
TRBV5-1 | TRBD2 | ASSWGLAGGYNEQF
TRBV4-2 | - | ASSHGGGANEQF
TRBV7-3 | - | ASSRRPEAGYEQY
TRBV19 | - | ASRGTTYEQY
TRBV28 | TRBD2 | ASSLSSGGRNEQF
TRBV10-3 | - | AISEPVQGGQTQY
TRBV15 | - | ATSGLLGSGTDTQY
TRBV11-1 | - | ASSFGLTTDTQY
TRBV11-2 | TRBD1 | ASSLRFAGQGELTDTQY
TRBV19 | TRBD1 | ASSPRDRGRYT
TRBV6-1 | TRBD1 | ASRETGGYYNEQF
TRBV28 | TRBD2 | ASSSSGGPVDEQF
TRBV2 | - | ASTFKLRYQETQY
TRBV2 | - | ASSEWGSSEQF
TRBV5-1 | - | ASSQGQSPYEQY
TRBV18 | - | ASSPNREPEQY
TRBV29-1 | TRBD1 | SARQGSNTEAF
TRBV7-9 | TRBD1 | ALSLTGTATDTQY
TRBV7-2 | TRBD2 | ASSLVSSGTGSYEQY
TRBV28 | - | ASGISGNTIY
TRBV6-1 | - | ASSPRGGNTEAF
TRBV18 | - | ASSPPTDYEQY
TRBV27 | - | ASSLSSGLVVFQY